This T cell receptor (beta chain) emerged from a study of blood T cell repertoires in COVID-19. The wider study: Samples came from the United States, Italy and Spain, spanning acute and convalescent COVID-19.

Ages ranged from roughly 18 to 100 years, with residence in fewer than 25 US areas. Assignments of participants to cohorts depended upon their own reported clinical history. Original processing methods: Reference gene primers were amplified, and this amplification served to estimate nucleated cell counts. Libraries were prepared by immunoSEQ multiplex PCR; TCRdb keeps only in-frame clonotypes and omits some of them. V and J calls and clone size come straight from that table; D and trimming were deduced from the DNA. The repertoire holds about 280,000 clones, 70% to 90% seen once, with approximately 4% in the top ten. V lost 6 bases, J lost 2 bases, and 14 bases lay in between. CDR3 length: 14 amino acids. Germline V CDR1 and CDR2: MDHEN, SYDVKM.

The clonotype comes from a woman aged 25 to 45 with acute COVID-19. Sequenced: PBMCs or T cells enriched from blood (not recorded which). This rearrangement joins TRBV28 to TRBJ2-7; maybe TRBD1 (6 bases). The CDR3 DNA is TGTGCCAGCAGCTACCGGGACACACCCTACGAGCAGTACTTC. Translation gives CASSYRDTPYEQYF.